This T cell receptor beta chain derives from a study of shared clonotypes between healthy human individuals. About the research overall: Contributing individuals were a couple of females and a few males aged 18 to 49. Findings and caveats of the study: Rarefaction revealed incomplete sorted-subset sequencing despite large depth.

Remarks on this clone: The antigen is undetermined. One base away lies a much larger clone, so this may be a sequencing read error.

CDR3 size: 13 residues. Germline V gene lookup returns CDR1 SGHVS and CDR2 FNYEAQ. The ends were cut back, 3 bases at V and 0 bases at J, with 5 bases in the middle. A CD45RA-negative memory subset and a CD45RA+ naive subset were separated from the CD4+ cells. The table came from immunoSEQ multiplex PCR; TCRdb's copy has only in-frame clones and leaves some out. The sample includes approximately 2.4 million clones, almost 96% seen only once; the top ten take around 0.13%. Input material: naive CD4+ T cells sorted from blood. Subset of the sample: CD45RA+ positively selected. The rearrangement uses TRBV7-6 and TRBJ1-1, with unresolved D. The sequence was obtained from a man younger than 35 in good health. The CDR3 DNA reads as TGTGCCAGCAGCTTCGACCTGAACACTGAAGCTTTCTTT. Its protein is CASSFDLNTEAFF.